The clone carrying this TCR beta chain was found a few times. TCRdb itself ran the 5' RACE reads through MiXCR, one entry per CDR3 protein. The table shows 10,000 to 15,000 distinct CDR3 sequences, with under 25% occurring only once. V was clipped by 2 bases and J by 10 bases; unmatched bases: 1. Germline V gene sequence: CDR1 LGHNA, CDR2 YNFKEQ. CDR3 length: 13 residues. The TCR comes from a female donor with breast cancer. The rearrangement joins TRBV4-2 to TRBJ2-1; 11 bases agree with TRBD2. The sequenced sample was naive CD4+ T cells sorted from blood. Subset given: naive CD4+ T cells, CD4+CD45RA+CD25-. In DNA form, the CDR3 reads TGTGCCAGCAGCCAACGACTAGCGGGGGAGCAGTTCTTC. Translating it yields CASSQRLAGEQFF.